This T cell receptor beta chain was documented in a study of identical twins. CDR3 length equals 15 residues. Trimming removed 4 bases from V and 2 bases from J; junction bases left unmatched: 4. CDR1 and CDR2 from the germline V gene are KGHDR and SFDVKD. Unique molecular identifiers were in the cDNA, with template-switch universal primer binding. Each CDR3 protein is one row after TCRdb ran MiXCR on the 5' RACE reads. The table has approximately 630,000 distinct CDR3 sequences, roughly 7.1% seen once. As regards this clonotype: Its antigen remains unidentified.

Findings of the study overall: The conclusions drew on cross-sectional statistical analysis instead of tracking the same donors.

The sample also formed part of further work on yellow fever vaccine responses in identical twins.

The chain employs TRBV24-1 and TRBJ2-3; 8 bases map to TRBD1. The sequencing sample was made of PBMCs. The clonotype originates from a woman in her late teens or twenties in good health. CDR3 coding DNA: TGTGCCACCAGTGAAGGACAGGGACCCACAGATACGCAGTATTTT. Protein: CATSEGQGPTDTQYF.